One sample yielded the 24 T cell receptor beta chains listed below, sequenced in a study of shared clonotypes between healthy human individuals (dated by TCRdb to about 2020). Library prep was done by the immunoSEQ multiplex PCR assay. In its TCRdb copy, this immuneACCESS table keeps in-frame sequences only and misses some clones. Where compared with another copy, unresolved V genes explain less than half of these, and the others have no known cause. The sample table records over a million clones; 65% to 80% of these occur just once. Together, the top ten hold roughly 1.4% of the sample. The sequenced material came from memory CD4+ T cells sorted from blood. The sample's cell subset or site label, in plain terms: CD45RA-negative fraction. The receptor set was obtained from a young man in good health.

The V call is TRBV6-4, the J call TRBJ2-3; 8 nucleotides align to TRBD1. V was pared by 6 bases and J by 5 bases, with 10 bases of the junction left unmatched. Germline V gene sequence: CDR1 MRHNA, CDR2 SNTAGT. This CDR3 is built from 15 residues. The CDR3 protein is CASSESPGGKDTQYF. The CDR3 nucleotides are TGTGCCAGCAGCGAGAGTCCAGGGGGCAAAGATACGCAGTATTTT.

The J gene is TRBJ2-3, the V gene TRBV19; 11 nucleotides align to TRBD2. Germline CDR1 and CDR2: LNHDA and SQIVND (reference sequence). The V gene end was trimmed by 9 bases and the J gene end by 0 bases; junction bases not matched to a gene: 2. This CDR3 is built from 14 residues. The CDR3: CASRLAGSTDTQYF. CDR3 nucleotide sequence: TGTGCCAGCAGACTAGCGGGGAGCACAGATACGCAGTATTTT. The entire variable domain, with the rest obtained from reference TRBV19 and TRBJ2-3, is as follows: DGGITQSPKYLFRKEGQNVTLSCEQNLNHDAMYWYRQDPGQGLRLIYYSQIVNDFQKGDIAEGYSVSREKKESFPLTVTSAQKNPTAFYLCASRLAGSTDTQYFGPGTRLTVL.

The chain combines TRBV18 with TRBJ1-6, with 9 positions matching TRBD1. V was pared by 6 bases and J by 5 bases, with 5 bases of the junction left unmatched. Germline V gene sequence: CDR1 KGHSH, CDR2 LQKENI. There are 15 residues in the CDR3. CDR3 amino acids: CASSGQGVNNSPLHF. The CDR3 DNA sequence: TGTGCCAGCTCGGGACAGGGAGTGAATAATTCACCCCTCCACTTT.

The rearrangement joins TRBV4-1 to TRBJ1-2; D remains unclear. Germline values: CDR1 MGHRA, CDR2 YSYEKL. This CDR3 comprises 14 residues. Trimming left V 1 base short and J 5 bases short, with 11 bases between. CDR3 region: CASSQAAALYGYTF. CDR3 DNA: TGCGCCAGCAGCCAAGCGGCAGCTTTATATGGCTACACCTTC.

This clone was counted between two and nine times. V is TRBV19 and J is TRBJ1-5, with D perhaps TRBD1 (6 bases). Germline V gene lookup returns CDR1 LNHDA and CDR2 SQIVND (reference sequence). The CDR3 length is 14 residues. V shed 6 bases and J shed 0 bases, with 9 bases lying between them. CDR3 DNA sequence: TGTGCCAGTAGCGGACAGTATAGCAATCAGCCCCAGCATTTT. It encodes CASSGQYSNQPQHF.

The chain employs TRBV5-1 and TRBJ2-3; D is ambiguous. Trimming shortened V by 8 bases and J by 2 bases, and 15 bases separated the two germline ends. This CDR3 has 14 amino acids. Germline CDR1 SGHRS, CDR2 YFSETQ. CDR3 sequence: CASLREGSTDTQYF. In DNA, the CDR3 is TGCGCCAGTCTCCGTGAAGGCTCCACAGATACGCAGTATTTT.

The CDR3 protein is CASSQMTGGYEQYF. The DNA for the CDR3 is TGTGCCAGCAGCCAAATGACAGGAGGCTACGAGCAGTACTTC. V usage is TRBV14 and J usage is TRBJ2-7; TRBD1 is a possible D gene (6 bases). Trimming took off 2 bases at V and 3 bases at J, with 11 bases between the two ends. This CDR3 is 14 amino acids long. The germline CDR1 and CDR2 sequences are SGHDN and FVKESK.

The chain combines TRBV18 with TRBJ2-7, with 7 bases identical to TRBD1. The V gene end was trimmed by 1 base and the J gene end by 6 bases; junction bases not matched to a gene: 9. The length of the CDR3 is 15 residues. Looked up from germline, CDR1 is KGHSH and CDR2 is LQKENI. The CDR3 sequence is CASSPQGTGAGEQYF. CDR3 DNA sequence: TGTGCCAGCTCACCACAAGGCACAGGGGCTGGCGAGCAGTACTTC.

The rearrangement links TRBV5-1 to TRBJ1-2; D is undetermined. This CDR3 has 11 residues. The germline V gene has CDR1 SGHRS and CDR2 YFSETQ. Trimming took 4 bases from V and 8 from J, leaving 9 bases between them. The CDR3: CASSLGSGYTF. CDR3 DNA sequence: TGCGCCAGCAGCCTTGGGTCAGGCTACACCTTC.

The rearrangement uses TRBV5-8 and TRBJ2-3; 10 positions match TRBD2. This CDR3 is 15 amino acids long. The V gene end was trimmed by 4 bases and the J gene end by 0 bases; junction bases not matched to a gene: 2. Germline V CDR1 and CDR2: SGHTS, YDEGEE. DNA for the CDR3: TGTGCCAGCAGCGGGACTAGCGTCAGCACAGATACGCAGTATTTT. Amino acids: CASSGTSVSTDTQYF.

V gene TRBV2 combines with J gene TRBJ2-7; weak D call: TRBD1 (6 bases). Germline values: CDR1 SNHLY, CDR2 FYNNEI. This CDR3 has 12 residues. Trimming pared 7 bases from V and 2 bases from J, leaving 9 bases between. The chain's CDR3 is CASNRETYEQYF. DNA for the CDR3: TGTGCCAGCAACAGGGAAACCTACGAGCAGTACTTC.

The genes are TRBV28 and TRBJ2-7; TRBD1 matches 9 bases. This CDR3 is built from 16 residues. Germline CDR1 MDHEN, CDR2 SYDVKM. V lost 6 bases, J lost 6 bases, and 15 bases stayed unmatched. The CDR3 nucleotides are TGTGCCAGCAGCCTCAATTGGGGACAGGGAAGGAGCGAGCAGTACTTC. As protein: CASSLNWGQGRSEQYF.

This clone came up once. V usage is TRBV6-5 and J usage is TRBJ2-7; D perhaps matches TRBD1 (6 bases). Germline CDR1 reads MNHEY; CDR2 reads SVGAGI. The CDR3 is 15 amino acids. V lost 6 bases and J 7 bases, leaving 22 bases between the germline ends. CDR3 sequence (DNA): TGTGCCAGCAGCCAAACCACCGACAGGTTCGAAGAGCAGTACTTC. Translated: CASSQTTDRFEEQYF.

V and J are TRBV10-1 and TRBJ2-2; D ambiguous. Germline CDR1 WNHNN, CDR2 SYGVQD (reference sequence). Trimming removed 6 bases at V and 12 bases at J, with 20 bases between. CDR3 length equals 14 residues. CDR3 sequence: CASSAVVNLGKLFF. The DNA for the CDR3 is TGCGCCAGCAGCGCCGTTGTCAACCTGGGGAAGCTGTTTTTT.

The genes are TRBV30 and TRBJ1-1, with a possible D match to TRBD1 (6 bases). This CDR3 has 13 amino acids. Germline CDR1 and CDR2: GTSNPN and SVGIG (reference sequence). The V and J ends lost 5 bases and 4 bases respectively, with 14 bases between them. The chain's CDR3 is CAWDGGLGTEAFF. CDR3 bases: TGTGCCTGGGACGGGGGGCTAGGCACTGAAGCTTTCTTT. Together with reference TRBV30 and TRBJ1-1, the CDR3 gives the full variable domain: SQTIHQWPATLVQPVGSPLSLECTVEGTSNPNLYWYRQAAGRGLQLLFYSVGIGQISSEVPQNLSASRPQDRQFILSSKKLLLSDSGFYLCAWDGGLGTEAFFGQGTRLTVV.

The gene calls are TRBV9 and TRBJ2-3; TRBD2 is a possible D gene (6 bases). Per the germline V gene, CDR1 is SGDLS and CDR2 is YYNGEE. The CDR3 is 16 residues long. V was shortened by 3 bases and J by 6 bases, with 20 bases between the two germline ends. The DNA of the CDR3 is TGTGCCAGCAGCGCTCAATCTTCGGGGGTAACTGATACGCAGTATTTT. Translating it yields CASSAQSSGVTDTQYF.

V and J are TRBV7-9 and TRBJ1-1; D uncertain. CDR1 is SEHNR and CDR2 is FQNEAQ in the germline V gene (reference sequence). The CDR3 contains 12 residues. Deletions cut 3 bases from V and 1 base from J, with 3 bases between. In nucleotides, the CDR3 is TGTGCCAGCAGCTTCCAGAACACTGAAGCTTTCTTT. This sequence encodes CASSFQNTEAFF.

Here the CDR3 reads CASSQGSSGSTDEQFF. CDR3 coding DNA: TGTGCCAGCAGCCAAGGGTCGAGCGGGAGTACGGATGAGCAGTTCTTC. V usage is TRBV14 and J usage is TRBJ2-1; 8 nucleotides align to TRBD2. The CDR3 is 16 amino acids. Germline lookup yields CDR1 SGHDN and CDR2 FVKESK. After removal of 1 base from V and 8 bases from J, the junction contained 10 bases not matched to a gene.

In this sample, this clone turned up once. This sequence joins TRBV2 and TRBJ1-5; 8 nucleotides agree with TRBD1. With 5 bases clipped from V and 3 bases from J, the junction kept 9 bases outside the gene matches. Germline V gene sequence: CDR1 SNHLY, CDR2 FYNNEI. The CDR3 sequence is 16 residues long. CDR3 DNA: TGTGCCAGCAGTACCGGACAGGGCCTTGCCAATCAGCCCCAGCATTTT. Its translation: CASSTGQGLANQPQHF.

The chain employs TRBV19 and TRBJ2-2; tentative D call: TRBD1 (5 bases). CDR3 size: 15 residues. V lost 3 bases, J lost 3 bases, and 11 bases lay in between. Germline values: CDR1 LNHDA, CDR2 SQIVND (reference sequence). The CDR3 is CASSIGLGDTGELFF. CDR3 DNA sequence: TGTGCCAGTAGTATTGGTCTAGGGGACACCGGGGAGCTGTTTTTT.

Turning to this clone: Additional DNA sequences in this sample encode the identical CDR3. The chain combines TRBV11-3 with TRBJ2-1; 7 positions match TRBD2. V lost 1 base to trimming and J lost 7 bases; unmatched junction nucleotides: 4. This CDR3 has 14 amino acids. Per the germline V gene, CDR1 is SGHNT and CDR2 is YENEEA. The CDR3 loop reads CASSLGDYGNEQFF. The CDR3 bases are TGTGCCAGCAGCTTAGGGGACTATGGTAATGAGCAGTTCTTC.

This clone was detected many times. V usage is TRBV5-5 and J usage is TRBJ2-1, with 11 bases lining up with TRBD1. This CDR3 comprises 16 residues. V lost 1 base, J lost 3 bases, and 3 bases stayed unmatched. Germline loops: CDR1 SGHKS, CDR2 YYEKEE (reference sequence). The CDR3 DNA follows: TGTGCCAGCAGCTTGTCGGGGACAGGGGGCTACAATGAGCAGTTCTTC. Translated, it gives CASSLSGTGGYNEQFF.

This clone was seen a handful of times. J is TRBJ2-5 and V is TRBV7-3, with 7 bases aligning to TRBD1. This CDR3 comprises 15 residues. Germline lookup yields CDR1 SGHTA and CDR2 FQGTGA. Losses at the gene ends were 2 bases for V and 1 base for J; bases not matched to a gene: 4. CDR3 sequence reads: CASSLVPGGQETQYF. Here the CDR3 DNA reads TGTGCCAGCAGCTTAGTCCCAGGGGGCCAAGAGACCCAGTACTTC.

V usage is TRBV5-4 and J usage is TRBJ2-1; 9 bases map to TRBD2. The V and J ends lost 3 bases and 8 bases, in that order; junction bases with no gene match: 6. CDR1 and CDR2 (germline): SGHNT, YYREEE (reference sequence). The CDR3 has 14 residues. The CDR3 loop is CASSSMGLADEQFF. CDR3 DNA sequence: TGTGCCAGCAGCTCGATGGGACTAGCCGATGAGCAGTTCTTC.